The rows below give T cell receptor beta chains drawn from one sample of a study of beta chain features in type 1 diabetes. The method was immunoSEQ multiplex PCR; TCRdb's version includes in-frame clones alone and lacks a portion of them. The table has 150,000 to 190,000 clones, 10% seen once; the top ten hold roughly 0.5%. Material for sequencing was central memory CD4+ T cells from blood. The receptor set was obtained from a man aged 30-40 years with type 1 diabetes. Each CDR3 is given with its conserved first and last residue. Fields, in order: CDR3 protein, V gene.

CDR3aa: CATSIGTSGNAYEQYF
v_gene: TRBV15

CDR3aa: CASIGQLAGGGEQFF
v_gene: TRBV6-1

CDR3aa: CASSQDTSGEQFF
v_gene: TRBV14

CDR3aa: CASSPDNNQPQHF
v_gene: TRBV7-9

CDR3aa: CASRGQSNQPQHF
v_gene: TRBV2

CDR3aa: CATSSDSFSTYEQYF
v_gene: TRBV15

CDR3aa: CASRLAPGMDTQYF
v_gene: TRBV2

CDR3aa: CASSLARLAGGSGANVLTF
v_gene: TRBV7-2

CDR3aa: CASSIRHRDVADTQYF
v_gene: TRBV19

CDR3aa: CASSPQGFNYGYTF
v_gene: TRBV7-9

CDR3aa: CASSLRSSYEQYF
v_gene: TRBV28

CDR3aa: CASSQDHRVYEQYF
v_gene: TRBV4-3

CDR3aa: CASSQGTSGTSTDTQYF
v_gene: TRBV4-2

CDR3aa: CASSQGPNQPQHF
v_gene: TRBV14

CDR3aa: CSAVGTGGRYTEAFF
v_gene: TRBV29-1

CDR3aa: CASSEETGTSNLYTQYF
v_gene: TRBV5-1

CDR3aa: CASSQPFPPYGYTF
v_gene: TRBV14

CDR3aa: CASSQAPGHQYEQYF
v_gene: TRBV4-2

CDR3aa: CASSDGQGANGYTF
v_gene: TRBV2

CDR3aa: CASSVGSADTQYF
v_gene: TRBV9

CDR3aa: CASSLDPLEASNQPQHF
v_gene: TRBV5-1

CDR3aa: CASSPGTDTQYF
v_gene: TRBV7-3

CDR3aa: CSAKSRGAYNEQFF
v_gene: TRBV29-1

CDR3aa: CASSSGQGGIDGYTF
v_gene: TRBV6-5

CDR3aa: CASRGDRDYYEQYF
v_gene: TRBV2

CDR3aa: CATSRGQSASTDTQYF
v_gene: TRBV15

CDR3aa: CASSTQGVYEQYF
v_gene: TRBV5-5

CDR3aa: CASSLGHFNYGYTF
v_gene: TRBV5-6

CDR3aa: CASSFKGLGYTF
v_gene: TRBV28

CDR3aa: CASSLAGQGSMEYF
v_gene: TRBV27

CDR3aa: CASSGWTGDTQYF
v_gene: TRBV7-3

CDR3aa: CASSKNTGRNNQPQHF
v_gene: TRBV18

CDR3aa: CASSLTSGNYNEQFF
v_gene: TRBV7-3

CDR3aa: CAGRGGAGGSYEQYF
v_gene: TRBV6-1

CDR3aa: CASSASGDRQFF
v_gene: TRBV7-3

CDR3aa: CASKTSGRMSQETQYF
v_gene: TRBV2

CDR3aa: CSVTQATDTQYF
v_gene: TRBV29-1

CDR3aa: CASSGQGPYEQYF
v_gene: TRBV5-1

CDR3aa: CASSLANEQFF
v_gene: TRBV2

CDR3aa: CASSAWDRVKETQYF
v_gene: TRBV18

CDR3aa: CASQSGLTYEQYF
v_gene: TRBV23-1

CDR3aa: CASSLKRDTEAFF
v_gene: TRBV28

CDR3aa: CASSSAGPYNEQFF
v_gene: TRBV7-3

CDR3aa: CASSTGGGPSNEQFF
v_gene: TRBV9

CDR3aa: CASSVSSGSGGDTQYF
v_gene: TRBV9

CDR3aa: CASSFLGRGTNYGYTF
v_gene: TRBV27

CDR3aa: CASSSQTGRSTDTQYF
v_gene: TRBV7-2

CDR3aa: CATGKQAETQYF
v_gene: TRBV15

CDR3aa: CAISGTSGRAFGEQYF
v_gene: TRBV10-3